This TCR beta chain was identified during a study of cytomegalovirus exposure and HLA in healthy donors. Findings of the study overall: HLA restriction was apparent for most CMV-associated TCR beta chains in a later analysis. Certain indistinguishable V segments, among them TRBV6-2 and TRBV6-3, were excluded.

In the PCR, 60 Vbeta and 13 Jbeta primers were used. Only in-frame clones appear in the TCRdb table, and some are missing; sequencing was by immunoSEQ multiplex PCR. The profile shows around 60,000 clones, around 80% of them singletons. The germline V and J ends were trimmed by 3 bases and 6 bases, with 21 bases remaining between them. CDR3 length: 17 amino acids. From germline, CDR1 is MDHEN and CDR2 SYDVKM. With regard to this clone: As yet, its antigen is unknown.

V gene TRBV28 combines with J gene TRBJ1-5, with D perhaps matching TRBD1 (5 bases). The source material was PBMCs. This receptor was identified in a middle-aged woman in good health and CMV-seropositive. In DNA, the CDR3 is TGTGCCAGCAGTTTGTGGGGGGAGGAGCGGTTCATTCAGCCCCAGCATTTT. This sequence encodes CASSLWGEERFIQPQHF. The entire variable domain, with the rest obtained from reference TRBV28 and TRBJ1-5, is as follows: DVKVTQSSRYLVKRTGEKVFLECVQDMDHENMFWYRQDPGLGLRLIYFSYDVKMKEKGDIPEGYSVSREKKERFSLILESASTNQTSMYLCASSLWGEERFIQPQHFGDGTRLSIL.